The next 23 T cell receptor beta chains were all read from a single sample in a study of blood T cells in healthy people across ages. Combining a sample-barcoded 5' primer with a J-beta primer mix, a second PCR ran for roughly 7 to 12 cycles. TCRdb reprocessed the 5' RACE reads with MiXCR, giving one entry per CDR3 protein. This table holds roughly 700,000 distinct CDR3 sequences, less than 40% found once. The material sequenced was blood. These receptor sequences come from a woman aged 80 or over in good health.

This clonotype was seen at least ten times. The rearrangement links TRBV2 to TRBJ2-5; maybe TRBD2 (6 bases). Germline assignment: CDR1 SNHLY and CDR2 FYNNEI. CDR3 length: 14 amino acids. Trimming took 1 base from V and 9 from J, leaving 15 bases between them. CDR3 DNA sequence: TGTGCCAGCAGTGAAGTGGCCGCTTCGGGAGCCCAGTACTTC. Its translation is CASSEVAASGAQYF.

This clonotype was detected ten times or more. The chain has TRBV5-5 and TRBJ1-6; D gene ambiguous. CDR3 length: 14 residues. Trimming removed 4 bases from V and 2 bases from J, with 7 bases in between. The V gene's germline CDR1 is SGHKS and CDR2 YYEKEE (reference sequence). The CDR3 DNA reads TGTGCCAGCAGCCCCGGGACCTATAATTCACCCCTCCACTTT. Its translation is CASSPGTYNSPLHF.

At least ten counts were recorded for this clonotype. The rearrangement links TRBV7-2 to TRBJ2-4, with TRBD1 matching 8 bases. This CDR3 contains 18 residues. Per germline, CDR1 SGHTA and CDR2 FQGNSA. Unmatched junction bases numbered 15, after V lost 4 bases and J lost 4 bases. The CDR3 region is CASSSGGTGGTPKNIQYF. CDR3 coding DNA: TGTGCCAGCAGCTCAGGGGGGACAGGCGGGACTCCGAAAAACATTCAGTACTTC.

Notes on this clonotype: A much larger clone lies one base from this, so it may be a read error. The CDR3 here is CSASGGFSADTQYF. Written as DNA, the CDR3 is TGCAGTGCTTCGGGGGGCTTCAGCGCAGATACGCAGTATTTT. The chain carries TRBV20-1 and TRBJ2-3, with D maybe TRBD2 (7 bases). This CDR3 is built from 14 residues. CDR1 is DFQATT and CDR2 is SNEGSKA in the germline V gene (reference sequence). Trimming shortened V by 5 bases and J by 4 bases, and 16 bases separated the two germline ends.

CDR3 sequence (DNA): TGTGCCAGCAGCGCTAGCGGGGGAGCCGACAATGAGCAGTTCTTC. This sequence encodes CASSASGGADNEQFF. The chain couples TRBV7-3 to TRBJ2-1, with 10 bases matching TRBD2. The CDR3 consists of 15 residues. From germline, CDR1 is SGHTA and CDR2 FQGTGA. V was pared by 5 bases and J by 5 bases, with 6 bases of the junction left unmatched.

This clonotype came up many times. The chain joins TRBV7-2 to TRBJ2-5; the match to TRBD2 covers 7 bases. Germline V gene sequence: CDR1 SGHTA, CDR2 FQGNSA. The CDR3 runs 13 residues. The J segment lost 4 bases and the V segment lost 9 bases, leaving 8 bases of the junction unmatched. The CDR3 loop is CASGGGTGETQYF. For the CDR3, the DNA is TGTGCCAGTGGGGGGGGGACTGGAGAGACCCAGTACTTC.

The chain links TRBV20-1 to TRBJ1-1, with unresolved D. Germline V gives CDR1 DFQATT, CDR2 SNEGSKA (reference sequence). The germline V and J ends were trimmed by 6 bases and 1 base, with 15 bases remaining between them. The CDR3 runs 14 residues. CDR3 sequence reads: CSARRARRNTEAFF. DNA of the CDR3: TGCAGTGCGAGAAGGGCTCGACGGAACACTGAAGCTTTCTTT.

On this clonotype itself: One junction end disagrees with the germline gene, perhaps due to a read error. The rearrangement uses TRBV6-6 and TRBJ1-5; no reliable D call. Germline-derived CDR1 and CDR2 are MNHNY and SVGAGI (reference sequence). This CDR3 contains 14 residues. CDR3 bases: TGTGCCAGCAGCCGGGCGGCACCTAATCAGCCCCAGCAGTTT. It is translated as CASSRAAPNQPQQF.

This clonotype was counted ten times or more. The genes are TRBV20-1 and TRBJ1-2, with D uncertain. The germline V and J ends were trimmed by 0 bases and 4 bases, with 12 bases remaining between them. This CDR3 spans 14 amino acids. Germline CDR1 DFQATT, CDR2 SNEGSKA (reference sequence). The CDR3 DNA reads TGCAGTGCTAGAGATGCCCGGCTAACCTATGGCTACACCTTC. Its protein product is CSARDARLTYGYTF.

This clonotype was picked up many times. This rearrangement joins TRBV14 to TRBJ2-1, with 7 bases that match TRBD1. The V gene's germline CDR1 is SGHDN and CDR2 FVKESK. The CDR3 length is 15 residues. V was pared by 5 bases and J by 1 base, with 5 bases of the junction left unmatched. The CDR3 loop reads CASSVLQGSYNEQFF. DNA for the CDR3: TGTGCCAGCAGCGTTCTACAGGGGTCCTACAATGAGCAGTTCTTC. Full variable domain (missing parts from reference TRBV14 and TRBJ2-1): EAGVTQFPSHSVIEKGQTVTLRCDPISGHDNLYWYRRVMGKEIKFLLHFVKESKQDESGMPNNRFLAERTGGTYSTLKVQPAELEDSGVYFCASSVLQGSYNEQFFGPGTRLTVL.

There are many counts of this clonotype. The chain carries TRBV2 and TRBJ2-1; TRBD2 matches at 8 bases. Germline values: CDR1 SNHLY, CDR2 FYNNEI. The CDR3 loop spans 14 amino acids. J lost 7 bases, V lost 9 bases, and 11 bases had no gene match. CDR3 sequence (DNA): TGTGCCAGTTTGCAGACGTTAGCGGGGAATGAGCAGTTCTTC. This encodes CASLQTLAGNEQFF.

The chain carries TRBV30 and TRBJ2-5; D is uncertain. V lost 3 bases and J lost 1, with 9 bases in between. CDR3 size: 13 residues. Germline V lookup: CDR1 GTSNPN, CDR2 SVGIG (reference sequence). The CDR3 loop reads CAWSARAQETQYF. DNA for the CDR3: TGTGCCTGGAGCGCCCGCGCCCAAGAGACCCAGTACTTC.

The chain recombines TRBV6-2 or TRBV6-3 with TRBJ2-1, with a possible D match to TRBD1 (7 bases). The CDR3 covers 15 residues. V dropped 8 bases and J dropped 2 bases, with 16 bases sitting between them. The germline V gene encodes CDR1 MNHEY and CDR2 SVGEGT. The DNA for the CDR3 is TGTGCCAGCGTATCAGGGGGGCGAACCTACAATGAGCAGTTCTTC. Protein sequence: CASVSGGRTYNEQFF.

Remarks on this clonotype: A clone one base away is much larger, so this may be a read error. The V gene is TRBV11-2, the J gene TRBJ2-7; D is perhaps TRBD1 (6 bases). V was pared by 0 bases and J by 12 bases, with 15 bases between. CDR1 SGHAT and CDR2 FQNNGV come from the germline V gene. This CDR3 comprises 13 residues. DNA for the CDR3: TGTGCCAGCAGCTTAGACGGACAGTCTGTGTCGTACTTC. It encodes CASSLDGQSVSYF. Full variable domain (rest looked up from reference TRBV11-2 and TRBJ2-7): EAGVAQSPRYKIIEKRQSVAFWCNPISGHATLYWYQQILGQGPKLLIQFQNNGVVDDSQLPKDRFSAERLKGVDSTLKIQPAKLEDSAVYLCASSLDGQSVSYFGPGTRLTVT.

There are a few counts of this clonotype. The genes are TRBV14 and TRBJ1-1; D unclear. This CDR3 spans 14 amino acids. V lost 7 bases and J lost 1, with 13 bases in between. Germline V gene lookup returns CDR1 SGHDN and CDR2 FVKESK. CDR3 coding DNA: TGTGCCAGCAACTTTTGGGAGAGGAACACTGAAGCTTTCTTT. This sequence encodes CASNFWERNTEAFF.

Regarding this clonotype: The junction does not match germline at one end; this may be a read error. This chain's CDR3 is CGAGDRVETQYF. CDR3 sequence (DNA): TGCGGTGCCGGGGACAGGGTAGAGACCCAGTACTTC. The chain uses TRBV20-1 and TRBJ2-5; TRBD1 agrees at 9 bases. CDR3 size: 12 residues. The germline gives CDR1 DFQATT, CDR2 SNEGSKA (reference sequence).

Regarding this clonotype: A much larger clone sits a single nucleotide away, making a read error possible. The chain recombines TRBV9 with TRBJ2-3, with D unresolved. Germline-derived CDR1 and CDR2 are SGDLS and YYNGEE. CDR3 length equals 12 residues. V was shortened by 7 bases and J by 2 bases, with 8 bases between the two germline ends. The CDR3 DNA reads TGTGCCAGCGCCGGGTACACAGATACGCAGTATTTT. The encoded protein is CASAGYTDTQYF.

Ten or more counts support this clonotype. For the CDR3, the DNA is TGTGCCAGCAGCCCCCGGACAGGGAGCTCCTACGAGCAGTACTTC. It yields the protein CASSPRTGSSYEQYF. The rearrangement joins TRBV9 to TRBJ2-7, with 8 bases aligning to TRBD1. With V trimmed by 4 bases and J by 0 bases, 6 bases remained unmatched. There are 15 residues in the CDR3. Germline V gene lookup returns CDR1 SGDLS and CDR2 YYNGEE.

Remarks on this clonotype: The junction differs from germline at one of its ends, possibly a read error. The chain recombines TRBV3-1 with TRBJ2-1; 10 bases line up with TRBD1. This CDR3 has 15 residues. Germline V gene lookup returns CDR1 LGHDT and CDR2 YNNKEL (reference sequence). This chain's CDR3 is CASSYWTGGHNERFF. The CDR3 region has the DNA TGTGCCAGCAGCTACTGGACAGGGGGGCACAATGAGCGGTTCTTC.

The rearrangement joins TRBV6-1 to TRBJ2-2, with 14 bases matching TRBD2. The CDR3 totals 16 residues. Germline V gene lookup returns CDR1 MNHNS and CDR2 SASEGT. With 7 bases clipped from V and 4 bases from J, the junction kept 5 bases outside the gene matches. The CDR3 bases are TGTGCCAGCATCGGACTAGCGGGGGGACGCACCGGGGAGCTGTTTTTT. Protein product: CASIGLAGGRTGELFF.

There are many counts of this clonotype. The chain joins TRBV5-1 to TRBJ1-1; D perhaps matches TRBD1 (6 bases). The CDR3 extends over 15 amino acids. V lost 0 bases to trimming and J lost 0 bases, with 9 bases between them. CDR1 and CDR2 from the germline V gene are SGHRS and YFSETQ. The CDR3 loop reads CASSLAGGLNTEAFF. The DNA of the CDR3 is TGCGCCAGCAGCTTGGCCGGGGGGCTGAACACTGAAGCTTTCTTT. The full variable domain, rest sourced from reference TRBV5-1 and TRBJ1-1, is KAGVTQTPRYLIKTRGQQVTLSCSPISGHRSVSWYQQTPGQGLQFLFEYFSETQRNKGNFPGRFSGRQFSNSRSEMNVSTLELGDSALYLCASSLAGGLNTEAFFGQGTRLTVV.

This clonotype occurred many times. The chain uses TRBV7-3 and TRBJ1-2; 7 bases agree with TRBD1. V lost 5 bases, J lost 5 bases, and 8 bases stayed unmatched. Germline loops: CDR1 SGHTA, CDR2 FQGTGA. This CDR3 is built from 14 residues. The CDR3 sequence is CASSPQAGGYGYTF. The CDR3 DNA is TGTGCCAGCAGCCCTCAGGCAGGGGGTTATGGCTACACCTTC.

The genes are TRBV5-1 and TRBJ2-5; tentative D call: TRBD1 (8 bases). The J call may be in error: the DNA end matches TRBJ2-7 better. CDR1 is SGHRS and CDR2 is YFSETQ in the germline V gene. The CDR3 consists of 14 residues. In DNA form, the CDR3 reads TGCGCCAGCAGCGCCGACAGGGGAGGGTACGAGCAGTACTTC. Amino acid sequence: CASSADRGGYEQYF.